The 10 T cell receptor beta chains presented below share a single source sample, sequenced in a study of identifying expanded T cells in peripheral blood. Measured with immunoSEQ multiplex PCR; TCRdb has only the in-frame clones, and not every one. Here the sample spans about 100,000 clones, about 87% being singletons. Sequenced input: blood. These receptors were collected from a person aged 18-69 years in good health.

The rearrangement joins TRBV6-5 to TRBJ1-5; D is possibly TRBD1 (5 bases). The CDR3 spans 14 residues. Looked up from germline, CDR1 is MNHEY and CDR2 is SVGAGI. The germline V and J ends were trimmed by 5 bases and 11 bases, with 19 bases remaining between them. The CDR3 loop is CASSAGSRGGTQHF. DNA for the CDR3: TGTGCCAGCAGTGCAGGGTCCCGGGGCGGGACCCAGCATTTT.

The CDR3 sequence: CASSLGPAGTGGPLGTQYF. CDR3 DNA sequence: TGTGCCAGCAGCTTAGGCCCAGCCGGGACAGGGGGACCCCTGGGGACCCAGTACTTC. The genes are TRBV11-2 and TRBJ2-5; 11 bases line up with TRBD1. Germline assignment: CDR1 SGHAT and CDR2 FQNNGV. J was trimmed by 7 bases and V by 1 base; bases with no gene match: 17. The CDR3 spans 19 residues.

The V gene is TRBV9, the J gene TRBJ1-1; TRBD1 agrees at 7 bases. J was trimmed by 5 bases and V by 3 bases; bases with no gene match: 1. CDR3 length: 12 amino acids. The germline V gene has CDR1 SGDLS and CDR2 YYNGEE. The CDR3 sequence: CASSGQGTEAFF. In DNA form, the CDR3 reads TGTGCCAGCAGCGGACAGGGAACTGAAGCTTTCTTT.

The chain joins TRBV7-9 to TRBJ1-5, with D perhaps TRBD1 (6 bases). CDR1 and CDR2 (germline): SEHNR, FQNEAQ (reference sequence). There are 16 residues in the CDR3. Between the trimmed V and J ends, which lost 0 bases and 3 bases, there was a span of 12 bases. In DNA form, the CDR3 reads TGTGCCAGCAGCTTAGCGGGGGCGCAGGTCAATCAGCCCCAGCATTTT. As protein: CASSLAGAQVNQPQHF.

This clone was recorded a few times. The CDR3 reads CASSGGTGWGTGTEAFF. The CDR3 coding sequence is TGTGCCAGCAGCGGCGGGACAGGGTGGGGCACTGGCACTGAAGCTTTCTTT. The chain employs TRBV7-9 and TRBJ1-1, with TRBD1 matching over 9 bases. CDR3 length: 17 amino acids. Germline CDR1 SEHNR, CDR2 FQNEAQ (reference sequence). V dropped 5 bases and J dropped 4; count of bases not matched to a gene: 14.

This clone was seen a few times. The gene calls are TRBV2 and TRBJ1-3; D unclear. Trimming left V 7 bases short and J 0 bases short, with 4 bases between. This CDR3 is 12 amino acids long. Per germline, CDR1 SNHLY and CDR2 FYNNEI. The CDR3 DNA sequence: TGTGCCAGCATTCTCTCTGGAAACACCATATATTTT. Encoded protein: CASILSGNTIYF.

The chain combines TRBV21-1 with TRBJ2-2; TRBD1 is taken as the D call from the table, unchecked against the DNA. TRBV21-1 is assigned pseudogene status. CDR3 length: 16 residues. The CDR3 loop reads CASSLWTGTDTGELFF. The CDR3 DNA is TGTGCCAGCAGCCTATGGACAGGGACCGACACCGGGGAGCTGTTTTTT.

V and J are TRBV30 and TRBJ2-7, with D perhaps TRBD1 (5 bases). Trimming removed 0 bases from V and 3 bases from J, with 6 bases in between. Germline loops: CDR1 GTSNPN, CDR2 SVGIG (reference sequence). The CDR3 totals 12 residues. CDR3 sequence reads: CAWSVGDYEQYF. CDR3 coding DNA: TGTGCCTGGAGTGTAGGGGACTACGAGCAGTACTTC. The full variable domain, completed using reference TRBV30 and TRBJ2-7, is SQTIHQWPATLVQPVGSPLSLECTVEGTSNPNLYWYRQAAGRGLQLLFYSVGIGQISSEVPQNLSASRPQDRQFILSSKKLLLSDSGFYLCAWSVGDYEQYFGPGTRLTVT.

The rearrangement joins TRBV27 to TRBJ1-6; the D is unclear. Trimming removed 6 bases at V and 13 bases at J, with 13 bases between. The CDR3 totals 12 residues. Germline CDR1 is MNHEY and CDR2 is SMNVEV (reference sequence). For the CDR3, the DNA is TGTGCCAGCAGGCCTAACAGCGGCCCCCTCCACTTT. Its translation: CASRPNSGPLHF.

The chain combines TRBV5-1 with TRBJ1-6; 7 positions agree with TRBD1. The junction had 0 bases not matched to a gene; V was cut back by 0 bases and J by 6 bases. This CDR3 has 14 amino acids. Germline V gives CDR1 SGHRS, CDR2 YFSETQ. CDR3 amino acids: CASSLGQGNSPLHF. The CDR3 nucleotides are TGCGCCAGCAGCTTGGGACAGGGTAATTCACCCCTCCACTTT.